This T cell receptor beta chain was sequenced in a study of PD-L1 blockade in urothelial cancer. The germline CDR1 and CDR2 sequences are KGHSH and LQKENI. The trim removed 1 base at V and 2 bases at J, leaving 9 bases unmatched. The CDR3 contains 17 residues. Produced via immunoSEQ multiplex PCR; TCRdb's table is partial and in-frame only. This sample has tens of thousands of clones, with 90% found just once. Time point reported: pretreatment peripheral blood. This clonotype was obtained from a man aged 60-69 years with urothelial cancer. The genes are TRBV18 and TRBJ1-1, with 8 bases aligning to TRBD1. The sequencing used PBMCs, collected around atezolizumab (anti-PD-L1) treatment. The CDR3 is CASSPLRSDRANTEAFF. DNA for the CDR3: TGTGCCAGCTCACCACTAAGGTCGGACAGGGCCAACACTGAAGCTTTCTTT.